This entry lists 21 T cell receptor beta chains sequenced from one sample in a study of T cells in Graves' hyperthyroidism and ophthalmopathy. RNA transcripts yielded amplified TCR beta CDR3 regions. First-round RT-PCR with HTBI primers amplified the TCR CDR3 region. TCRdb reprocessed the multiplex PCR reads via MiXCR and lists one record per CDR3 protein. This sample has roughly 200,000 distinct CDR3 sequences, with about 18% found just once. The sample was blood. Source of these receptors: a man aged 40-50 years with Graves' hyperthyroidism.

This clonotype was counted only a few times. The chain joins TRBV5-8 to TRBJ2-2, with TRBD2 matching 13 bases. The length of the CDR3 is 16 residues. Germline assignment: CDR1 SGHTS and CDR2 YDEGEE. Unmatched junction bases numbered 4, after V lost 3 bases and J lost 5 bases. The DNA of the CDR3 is TGTGCCAGCAGCTCACGGACTAGCGGGGGTACCGGGGAGCTGTTTTTT. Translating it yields CASSSRTSGGTGELFF.

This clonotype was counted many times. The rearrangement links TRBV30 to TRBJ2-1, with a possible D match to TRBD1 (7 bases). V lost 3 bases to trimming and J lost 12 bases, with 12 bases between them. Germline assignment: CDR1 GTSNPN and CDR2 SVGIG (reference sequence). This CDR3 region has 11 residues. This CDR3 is CAWSQGGGQFF. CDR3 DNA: TGTGCCTGGAGCCAGGGGGGTGGGCAGTTCTTC.

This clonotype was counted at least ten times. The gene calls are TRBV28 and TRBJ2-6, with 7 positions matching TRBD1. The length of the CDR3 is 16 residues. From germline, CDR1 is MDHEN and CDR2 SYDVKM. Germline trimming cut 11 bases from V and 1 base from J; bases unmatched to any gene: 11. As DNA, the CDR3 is TGTGCCGTCCCTCGGGACAGTAGGTCTGGGGCCAACGTCCTGACTTTC. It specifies CAVPRDSRSGANVLTF.

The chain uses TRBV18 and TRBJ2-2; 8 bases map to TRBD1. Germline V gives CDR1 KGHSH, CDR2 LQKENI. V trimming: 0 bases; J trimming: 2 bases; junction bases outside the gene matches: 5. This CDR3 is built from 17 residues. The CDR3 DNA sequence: TGTGCCAGCTCACCACCGATAGGACAGGGAAACACCGGGGAGCTGTTTTTT. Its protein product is CASSPPIGQGNTGELFF.

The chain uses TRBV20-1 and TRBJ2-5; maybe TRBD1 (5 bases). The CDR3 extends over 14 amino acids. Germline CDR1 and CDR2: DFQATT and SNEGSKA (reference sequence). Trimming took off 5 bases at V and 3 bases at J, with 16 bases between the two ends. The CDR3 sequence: CSAGVPGQEETQYF. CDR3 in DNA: TGCAGTGCTGGGGTGCCAGGGCAGGAAGAGACCCAGTACTTC.

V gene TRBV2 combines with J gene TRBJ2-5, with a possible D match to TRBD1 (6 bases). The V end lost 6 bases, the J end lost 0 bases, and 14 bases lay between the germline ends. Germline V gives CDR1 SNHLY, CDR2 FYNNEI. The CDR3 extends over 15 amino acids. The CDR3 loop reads CASRPGTPYQETQYF. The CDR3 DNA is TGTGCCAGCAGACCCGGGACACCGTACCAAGAGACCCAGTACTTC.

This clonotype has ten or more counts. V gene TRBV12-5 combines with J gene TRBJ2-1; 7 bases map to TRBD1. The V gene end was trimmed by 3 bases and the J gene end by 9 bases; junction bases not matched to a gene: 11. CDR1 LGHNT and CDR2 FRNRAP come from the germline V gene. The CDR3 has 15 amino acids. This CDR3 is CASGFENSGGSEQFF. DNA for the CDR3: TGTGCTAGTGGTTTTGAAAATTCAGGGGGAAGTGAGCAGTTCTTC. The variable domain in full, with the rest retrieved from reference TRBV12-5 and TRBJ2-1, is DARVTQTPRHKVTEMGQEVTMRCQPILGHNTVFWYRQTMMQGLELLAYFRNRAPLDDSGMPKDRFSAEMPDATLATLKIQPSEPRDSAVYFCASGFENSGGSEQFFGPGTRLTVL.

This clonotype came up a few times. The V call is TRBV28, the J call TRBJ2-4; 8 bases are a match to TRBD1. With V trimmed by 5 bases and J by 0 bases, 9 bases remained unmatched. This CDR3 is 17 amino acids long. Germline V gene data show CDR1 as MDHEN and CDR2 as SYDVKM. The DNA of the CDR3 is TGTGCCAGCAGTCGCGACAGGGGCTCACGAGCCAAAAACATTCAGTACTTC. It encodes CASSRDRGSRAKNIQYF.

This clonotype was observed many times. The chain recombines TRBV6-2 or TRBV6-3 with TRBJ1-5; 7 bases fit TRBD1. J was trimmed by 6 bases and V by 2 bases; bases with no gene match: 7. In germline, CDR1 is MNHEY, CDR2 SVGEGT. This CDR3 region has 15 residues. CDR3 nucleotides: TGTGCCAGCAGTTACGCCAGGGGGGGGAGTCAGCCCCAGCATTTT. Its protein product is CASSYARGGSQPQHF.

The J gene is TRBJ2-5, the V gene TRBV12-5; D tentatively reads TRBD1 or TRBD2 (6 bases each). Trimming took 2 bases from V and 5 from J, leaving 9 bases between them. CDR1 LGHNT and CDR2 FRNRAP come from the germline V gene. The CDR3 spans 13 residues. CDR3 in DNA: TGTGCTAGTGGTTTGCGAGGGGGGGAGACCCAGTACTTC. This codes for CASGLRGGETQYF. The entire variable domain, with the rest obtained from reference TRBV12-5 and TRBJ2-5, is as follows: DARVTQTPRHKVTEMGQEVTMRCQPILGHNTVFWYRQTMMQGLELLAYFRNRAPLDDSGMPKDRFSAEMPDATLATLKIQPSEPRDSAVYFCASGLRGGETQYFGPGTRLLVL.

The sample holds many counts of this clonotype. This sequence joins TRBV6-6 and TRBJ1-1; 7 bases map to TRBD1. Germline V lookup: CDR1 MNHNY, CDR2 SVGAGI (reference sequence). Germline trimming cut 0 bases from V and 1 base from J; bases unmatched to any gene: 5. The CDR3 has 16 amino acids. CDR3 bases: TGTGCCAGCAGTTACTCCTTTAACAGGGGGAACACTGAAGCTTTCTTT. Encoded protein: CASSYSFNRGNTEAFF.

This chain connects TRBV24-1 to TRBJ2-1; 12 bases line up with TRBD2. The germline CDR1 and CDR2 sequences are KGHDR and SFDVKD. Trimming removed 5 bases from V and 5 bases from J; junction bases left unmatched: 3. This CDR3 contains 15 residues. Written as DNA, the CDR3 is TGTGCCACCAGTGTTGCTAGCGGGGGGGACAATGAGCAGTTCTTC. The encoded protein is CATSVASGGDNEQFF.

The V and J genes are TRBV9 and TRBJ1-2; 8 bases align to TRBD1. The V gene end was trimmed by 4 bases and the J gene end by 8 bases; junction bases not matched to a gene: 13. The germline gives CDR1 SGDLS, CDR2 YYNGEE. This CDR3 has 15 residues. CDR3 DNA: TGTGCCAGCAGCCCCAGATGGGGGGGACAGGCCGGCTACACCTTC. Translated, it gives CASSPRWGGQAGYTF.

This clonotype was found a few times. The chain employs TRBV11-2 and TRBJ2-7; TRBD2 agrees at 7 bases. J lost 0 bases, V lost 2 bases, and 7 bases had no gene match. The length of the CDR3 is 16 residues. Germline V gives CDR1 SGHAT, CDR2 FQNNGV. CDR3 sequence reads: CASSLYGGGASYEQYF. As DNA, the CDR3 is TGTGCCAGCAGCTTATACGGGGGAGGGGCCTCCTACGAGCAGTACTTC. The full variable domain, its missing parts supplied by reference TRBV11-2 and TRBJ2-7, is EAGVAQSPRYKIIEKRQSVAFWCNPISGHATLYWYQQILGQGPKLLIQFQNNGVVDDSQLPKDRFSAERLKGVDSTLKIQPAKLEDSAVYLCASSLYGGGASYEQYFGPGTRLTVT.

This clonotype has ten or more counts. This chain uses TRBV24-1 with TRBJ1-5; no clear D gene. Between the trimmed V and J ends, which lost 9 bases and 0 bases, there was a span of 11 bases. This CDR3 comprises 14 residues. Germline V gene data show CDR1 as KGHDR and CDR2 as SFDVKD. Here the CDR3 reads CATASRPSNQPQHF. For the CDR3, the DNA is TGTGCCACCGCTTCTCGTCCTAGCAATCAGCCCCAGCATTTT.

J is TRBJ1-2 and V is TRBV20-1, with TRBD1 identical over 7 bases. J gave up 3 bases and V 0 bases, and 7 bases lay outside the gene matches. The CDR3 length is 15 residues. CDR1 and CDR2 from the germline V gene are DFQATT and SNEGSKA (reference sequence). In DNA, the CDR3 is TGCAGTGCTAGAGATCTTGTCAGGGGGGACTATGGCTACACCTTC. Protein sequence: CSARDLVRGDYGYTF.

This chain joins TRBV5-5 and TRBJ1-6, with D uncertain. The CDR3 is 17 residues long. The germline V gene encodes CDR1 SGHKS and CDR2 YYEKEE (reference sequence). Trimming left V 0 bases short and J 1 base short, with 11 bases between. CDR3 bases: TGTGCCAGCAGCTTGGTATCGACGCCTTCCTATAATTCACCCCTCCACTTT. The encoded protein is CASSLVSTPSYNSPLHF.

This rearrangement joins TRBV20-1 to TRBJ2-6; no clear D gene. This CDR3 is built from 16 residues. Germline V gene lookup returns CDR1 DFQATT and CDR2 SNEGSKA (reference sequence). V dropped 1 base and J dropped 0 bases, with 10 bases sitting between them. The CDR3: CSARAVEDSGANVLTF. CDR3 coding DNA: TGCAGTGCTAGAGCGGTGGAAGACTCTGGGGCCAACGTCCTGACTTTC.

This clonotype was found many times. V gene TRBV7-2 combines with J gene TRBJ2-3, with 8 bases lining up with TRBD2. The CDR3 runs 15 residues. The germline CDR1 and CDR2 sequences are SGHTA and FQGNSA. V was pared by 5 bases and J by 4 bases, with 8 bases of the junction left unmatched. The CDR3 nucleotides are TGTGCCAGCAGCAATAGCGGGGATAGTCCAGATACGCAGTATTTT. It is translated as CASSNSGDSPDTQYF.

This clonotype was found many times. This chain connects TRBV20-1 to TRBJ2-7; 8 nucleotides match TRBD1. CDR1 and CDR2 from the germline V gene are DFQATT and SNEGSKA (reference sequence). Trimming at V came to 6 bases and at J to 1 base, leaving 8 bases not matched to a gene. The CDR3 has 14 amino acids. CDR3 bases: TGCAGTGCCCAAGACAGGGGTATGTCCTACGAGCAGTACTTC. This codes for CSAQDRGMSYEQYF.

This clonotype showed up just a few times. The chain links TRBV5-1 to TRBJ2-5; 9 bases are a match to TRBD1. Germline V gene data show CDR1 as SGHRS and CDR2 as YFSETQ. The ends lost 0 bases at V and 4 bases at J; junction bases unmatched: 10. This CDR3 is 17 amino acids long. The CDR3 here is CASSLVGQGELGETQYF. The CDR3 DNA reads TGCGCCAGCAGCTTGGTGGGACAGGGCGAATTAGGAGAGACCCAGTACTTC. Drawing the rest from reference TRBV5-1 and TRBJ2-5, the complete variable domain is KAGVTQTPRYLIKTRGQQVTLSCSPISGHRSVSWYQQTPGQGLQFLFEYFSETQRNKGNFPGRFSGRQFSNSRSEMNVSTLELGDSALYLCASSLVGQGELGETQYFGPGTRLLVL.